This TCR beta chain came from a study (dated 2022 in TCRdb). Overall results and qualifications from the work: Further investigation, including longitudinal sampling and assessment of a control group, is stated by the authors to be required.

For TCR beta sequencing, genomic DNA was taken from unsorted PBMCs, and those PBMCs had been isolated from peripheral blood. Survey-level sequencing on the immunoSEQ platform was used to profile TCR beta chain repertoires. In the paper's pipeline: Repertoire diversity was quantified as the inverse Simpson index, and CDR3 amino acid length spectratypes and V-J pairing frequencies were compared. TCR beta CDR3 sequences were matched against VDJdb to annotate clonotypes specific to SARS-CoV-2, CMV, influenza A and EBV. TCRdb provides this immuneACCESS table in a form limited to in-frame rearrangements. Some clones are lacking; in checked studies, under half of them reflect an unresolved V gene, and why the rest are absent is not known. That table furnishes V, J and clone size, whereas the DNA furnished D and trimming. The sample includes some 68,000 clones, with over 85% observed a single time. The top ten clones comprise around 4.6% of the sample.

From V the trimming removes 3 bases and from J it removes 4 bases, while the gene matches leave 7 bases of the junction unaccounted for. The CDR3, cysteine through phenylalanine, is 16 amino acids long. Only CDR3 DNA remains: 48 bases, in frame from the first base. The germline V gene sets CDR1 to MNHEY and CDR2 to SVGAGI. With respect to this clone: Its antigen is unknown. Base qualities are missing; no much larger clone stands one base away.

Sequenced sample: PBMCs. The sequence is built from TRBV6-5 and TRBJ2-3; 10 central nucleotides agree with TRBD2. The clonotype was recovered from a man aged 35 to 55 with rheumatoid arthritis. The CDR3 amino acid sequence is: CASSYKASGSADTQYF. At the DNA level, the sequence is TGTGCCAGCAGTTATAAGGCTAGCGGGAGTGCAGATACGCAGTATTTT.